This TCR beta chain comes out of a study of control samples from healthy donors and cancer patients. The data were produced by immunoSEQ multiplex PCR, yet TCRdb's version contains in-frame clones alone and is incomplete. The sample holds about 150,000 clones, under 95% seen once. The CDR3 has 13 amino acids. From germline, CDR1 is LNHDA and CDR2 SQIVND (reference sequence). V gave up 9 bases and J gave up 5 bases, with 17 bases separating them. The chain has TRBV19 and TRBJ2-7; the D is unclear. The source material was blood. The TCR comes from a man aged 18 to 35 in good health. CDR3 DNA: TGTGCCAGCGGTCACGGCAACCGAAACGAGCAGTACTTC. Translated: CASGHGNRNEQYF.